Presented here are 18 T cell receptor beta chains from one specimen sequenced in a study of identical twins. MiXCR was run by TCRdb on the 5' RACE reads, yielding one entry per CDR3 protein. This sample carries approximately 410,000 distinct CDR3 sequences, approximately 17% of them seen once, and the ten largest clones take about 12%. The sequenced sample was naive T cells sorted from blood. These receptors were taken from a man aged 45 to 65 in good health.

The V call is TRBV7-2, the J call TRBJ2-7; tentative D call: TRBD2 (5 bases). The V gene lost 7 bases and the J gene lost 1 base, with 11 bases spanning the gap. This CDR3 has 13 residues. Per germline, CDR1 SGHTA and CDR2 FQGNSA. The CDR3 sequence is CASTRPGSYEQYF. Written as DNA, the CDR3 is TGTGCCAGCACCAGACCGGGGTCCTACGAGCAGTACTTC.

The sample holds a few counts of this clonotype. One end of the junction varies from germline; a read error may be responsible. This chain joins TRBV7-9 and TRBJ2-5; D remains ambiguous. This CDR3 region has 14 residues. CDR1 and CDR2 (germline): SEHNR, FQNEAQ (reference sequence). CDR3 coding DNA: TGTGCCAGCAGATTAGGGCTAGTTGAAGAGACCCAGTACTTC. This gives the protein CASRLGLVEETQYF.

The V gene is TRBV5-5, the J gene TRBJ1-3; D is unresolved. V was shortened by 1 base and J by 3 bases, with 8 bases between the two germline ends. In germline, CDR1 is SGHKS, CDR2 YYEKEE (reference sequence). This CDR3 has 14 amino acids. For the CDR3, the DNA is TGTGCCAGCAGCTTGCTGGGTGTTGGAAACACCATATATTTT. It encodes CASSLLGVGNTIYF.

The table lists this clonotype with a few counts. The chain links TRBV4-2 to TRBJ2-7; D is unclear. V gave up 1 base and J gave up 5 bases, with 9 bases separating them. Germline V gene data show CDR1 as LGHNA and CDR2 as YNFKEQ. The CDR3 is 13 residues long. This chain's CDR3 is CASSQGVDDEQYF. The CDR3 bases are TGTGCCAGCAGCCAAGGGGTAGATGACGAGCAGTACTTC.

This chain uses TRBV12-3 or TRBV12-4 with TRBJ2-1, with 7 bases fitting TRBD2. The CDR3 consists of 15 residues. The J segment lost 6 bases and the V segment lost 5 bases, leaving 10 bases of the junction unmatched. This CDR3 reads CASSLPGLNRNEQFF. DNA of the CDR3: TGTGCCAGCAGTCTTCCGGGACTAAACCGCAATGAGCAGTTCTTC.

In this sample, this clonotype turned up many times. The V and J genes are TRBV20-1 and TRBJ2-3; D might be TRBD2 (6 bases). CDR3 size: 15 residues. Germline loops: CDR1 DFQATT, CDR2 SNEGSKA (reference sequence). V was cut by 5 bases and J by 0 bases, with 15 bases left in between. In DNA form, the CDR3 reads TGCAGTGCTTTACCCCGCGCGGGAAGCACAGATACGCAGTATTTT. This translates into CSALPRAGSTDTQYF.

The chain couples TRBV25-1 to TRBJ2-5, with TRBD2 matching 10 bases. The CDR3 sequence is 17 residues long. The germline V gene encodes CDR1 MGHDK and CDR2 SYGVNS. The V segment lost 3 bases and the J segment 2 bases; nucleotides outside the gene matches: 9. CDR3 residues: CASSEERGTSDQETQYF. The CDR3 region has the DNA TGTGCCAGCAGTGAGGAAAGAGGGACTAGCGATCAAGAGACCCAGTACTTC.

This clonotype showed up just a few times. The chain has TRBV20-1 and TRBJ2-3; 11 nucleotides align to TRBD2. The CDR3 length is 16 residues. With V trimmed by 4 bases and J by 7 bases, 13 bases remained unmatched. Per germline, CDR1 DFQATT and CDR2 SNEGSKA (reference sequence). The CDR3 loop reads CSAKVRSSGRGNTQYF. In DNA form, the CDR3 reads TGCAGTGCTAAAGTTAGGAGTAGCGGGAGGGGGAATACGCAGTATTTT.

This clonotype was observed a few times. The V call is TRBV5-6, the J call TRBJ1-2; perhaps TRBD1 as D (6 bases). CDR1 is SGHDT and CDR2 is YYEEEE in the germline V gene. The CDR3 covers 15 residues. Trimming cost V 4 bases and J 0 bases, with 13 bases left between them. This CDR3 is CASSPAGATNYGYTF. The CDR3 DNA is TGTGCCAGCAGCCCGGCAGGGGCGACTAACTATGGCTACACCTTC.

This clonotype was recorded a few times. The chain uses TRBV7-9 and TRBJ2-1; the D is unclear. CDR3 length: 15 residues. Germline values: CDR1 SEHNR, CDR2 FQNEAQ (reference sequence). V dropped 5 bases and J dropped 4 bases, with 15 bases sitting between them. CDR3 nucleotide sequence: TGTGCCAGCAGCCCTATCAGACTTAGATACAATGAGCAGTTCTTC. Encoded protein: CASSPIRLRYNEQFF.

There are many counts of this clonotype. The J gene is TRBJ2-1, the V gene TRBV27; maybe TRBD2 (6 bases). The CDR3 has 15 amino acids. The germline gives CDR1 MNHEY, CDR2 SMNVEV (reference sequence). V was trimmed by 4 bases and J by 5 bases, leaving 15 bases between them. CDR3 loop: CASSSIAATNNEQFF. The DNA of the CDR3 is TGTGCCAGCAGTTCAATAGCGGCTACTAACAATGAGCAGTTCTTC.

This clonotype was observed a handful of times. CDR3 protein: CSASWAGGEFNPYEQYF. The CDR3 DNA reads as TGCAGTGCTAGCTGGGCAGGGGGCGAATTTAACCCCTACGAGCAGTACTTC. The chain links TRBV20-1 to TRBJ2-7, with 8 nucleotides matching TRBD1. Looked up from germline, CDR1 is DFQATT and CDR2 is SNEGSKA (reference sequence). The CDR3 covers 17 residues. The ends lost 3 bases at V and 2 bases at J; junction bases unmatched: 15.

There are a few counts of this clonotype. This sequence joins TRBV21-1 and TRBJ1-5; TRBD1, the table's D call, was not compared with the DNA. TRBV21-1 is a documented pseudogene. This CDR3 has 14 amino acids. CDR3 in DNA: TGTGCCAGCAGCTTTCAGGTAGGGGATCAGCCCCAGCATTTT. Translated, it gives CASSFQVGDQPQHF.

The chain recombines TRBV6-1 with TRBJ1-5; D may be TRBD1 (5 bases). The CDR3 is 15 residues long. Germline values: CDR1 MNHNS, CDR2 SASEGT. Deletions cut 6 bases from V and 6 bases from J, with 18 bases between. The CDR3 sequence: CASSPRHGAGQPQHF. The CDR3 DNA reads TGTGCCAGCAGCCCTAGACATGGGGCGGGTCAGCCCCAGCATTTT.

The chain couples TRBV7-2 to TRBJ2-6, with D hard to call. The CDR3 is 14 amino acids. Germline assignment: CDR1 SGHTA and CDR2 FQGNSA. V gave up 5 bases and J gave up 3 bases, with 8 bases separating them. For the CDR3, the DNA is TGTGCCAGCAGCAATCGAGGTGGGGCCAACGTCCTGACTTTC. Its protein is CASSNRGGANVLTF.

This clonotype was picked up a small number of times. This chain uses TRBV11-2 with TRBJ1-6; D is perhaps TRBD1 (5 bases). The germline V and J ends were trimmed by 6 bases and 9 bases, with 12 bases remaining between them. The CDR3 contains 13 residues. CDR1 is SGHAT, CDR2 FQNNGV, per germline. In DNA, the CDR3 is TGTGCCAGCAGACTCGGGGGAGGTTCACCCCTCCACTTT. Its translation is CASRLGGGSPLHF.

This chain uses TRBV7-9 with TRBJ1-1, with D possibly being TRBD1 (5 bases). V dropped 4 bases and J dropped 1 base, with 13 bases sitting between them. The CDR3 has 15 residues. Germline CDR1 is SEHNR and CDR2 is FQNEAQ (reference sequence). The CDR3 DNA reads TGTGCCAGCAGCTCGCTGGGGACCGCGAACACTGAAGCTTTCTTT. It translates to CASSSLGTANTEAFF.

Only one count was recorded for this clonotype. This rearrangement joins TRBV6-5 to TRBJ1-5; D uncertain. Deletions cut 2 bases from V and 3 bases from J, with 8 bases between. Per germline, CDR1 MNHEY and CDR2 SVGAGI. The CDR3 runs 14 residues. CDR3 residues: CASSYVQDNQPQHF. For the CDR3, the DNA is TGTGCCAGCAGTTACGTCCAGGACAATCAGCCCCAGCATTTT.